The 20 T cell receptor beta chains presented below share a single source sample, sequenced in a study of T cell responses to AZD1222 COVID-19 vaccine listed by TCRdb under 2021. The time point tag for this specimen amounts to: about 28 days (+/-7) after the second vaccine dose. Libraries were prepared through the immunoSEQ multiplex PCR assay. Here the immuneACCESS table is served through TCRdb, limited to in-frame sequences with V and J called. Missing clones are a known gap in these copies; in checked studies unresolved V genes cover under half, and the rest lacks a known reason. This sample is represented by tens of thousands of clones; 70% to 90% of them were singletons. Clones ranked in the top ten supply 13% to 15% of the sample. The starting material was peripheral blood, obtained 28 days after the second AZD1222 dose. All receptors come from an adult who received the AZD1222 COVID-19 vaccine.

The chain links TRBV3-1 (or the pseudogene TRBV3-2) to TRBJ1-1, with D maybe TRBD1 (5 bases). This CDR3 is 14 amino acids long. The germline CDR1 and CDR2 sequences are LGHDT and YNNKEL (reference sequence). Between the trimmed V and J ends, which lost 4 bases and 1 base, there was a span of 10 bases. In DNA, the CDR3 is TGTGCCAGCAGCCCGGGGGGAGGGAACACTGAAGCTTTCTTT. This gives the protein CASSPGGGNTEAFF.

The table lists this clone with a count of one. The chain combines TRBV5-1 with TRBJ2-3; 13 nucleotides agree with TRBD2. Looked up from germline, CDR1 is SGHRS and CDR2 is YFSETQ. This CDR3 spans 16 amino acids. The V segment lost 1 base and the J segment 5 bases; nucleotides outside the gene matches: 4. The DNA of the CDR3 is TGCGCCAGCAGCTTGACTAGCGGGGGGGCAGGAGATACGCAGTATTTT. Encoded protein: CASSLTSGGAGDTQYF.

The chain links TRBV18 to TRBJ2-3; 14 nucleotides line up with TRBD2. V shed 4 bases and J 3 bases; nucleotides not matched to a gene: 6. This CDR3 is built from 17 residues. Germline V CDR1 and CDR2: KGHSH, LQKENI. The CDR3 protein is CASSLSGLAGETDTQYF. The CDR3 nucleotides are TGTGCCAGCTCACTATCGGGACTAGCGGGGGAAACAGATACGCAGTATTTT.

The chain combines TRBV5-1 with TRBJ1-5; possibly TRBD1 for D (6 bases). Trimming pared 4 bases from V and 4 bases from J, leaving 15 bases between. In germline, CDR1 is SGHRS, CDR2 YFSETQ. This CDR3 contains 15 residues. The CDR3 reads CASSPTGGTNQPQHF. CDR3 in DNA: TGCGCCAGCAGCCCGACCGGAGGGACAAATCAGCCCCAGCATTTT.

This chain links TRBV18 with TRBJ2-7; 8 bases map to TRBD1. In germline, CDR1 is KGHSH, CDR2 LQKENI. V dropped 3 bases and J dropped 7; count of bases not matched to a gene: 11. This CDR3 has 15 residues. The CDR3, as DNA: TGTGCCAGCTCACCTTCTAAAGACAGGGGTGAGGAGCAGTACTTC. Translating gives CASSPSKDRGEEQYF.

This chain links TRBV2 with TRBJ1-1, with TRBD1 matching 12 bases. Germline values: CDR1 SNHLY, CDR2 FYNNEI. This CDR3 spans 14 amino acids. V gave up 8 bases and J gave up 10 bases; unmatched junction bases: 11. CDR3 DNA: TGTGCCAGCGGACCCGGGACAGGGGGCCGGGGAGCTTTCTTT. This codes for CASGPGTGGRGAFF.

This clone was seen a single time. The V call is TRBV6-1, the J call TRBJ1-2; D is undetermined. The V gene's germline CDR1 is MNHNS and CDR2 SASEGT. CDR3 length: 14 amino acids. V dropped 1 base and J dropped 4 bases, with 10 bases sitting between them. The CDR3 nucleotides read TGTGCCAGCAGTGAAGGACCAGGAATCTATGGCTACACCTTC. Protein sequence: CASSEGPGIYGYTF.

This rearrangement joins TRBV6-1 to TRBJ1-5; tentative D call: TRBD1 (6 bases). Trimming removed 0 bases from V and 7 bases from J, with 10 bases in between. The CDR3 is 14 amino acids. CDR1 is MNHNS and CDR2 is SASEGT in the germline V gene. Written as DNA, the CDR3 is TGTGCCAGCAGTGAAGCGGGGGCTGGACAGCCCCAGCATTTT. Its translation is CASSEAGAGQPQHF.

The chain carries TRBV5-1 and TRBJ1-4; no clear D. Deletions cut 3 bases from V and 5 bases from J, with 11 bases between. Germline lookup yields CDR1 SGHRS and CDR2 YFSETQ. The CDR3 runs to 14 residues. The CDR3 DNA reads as TGCGCCAGCAGCTCGGGCCAAGACAATGAAAAACTGTTTTTT. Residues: CASSSGQDNEKLFF. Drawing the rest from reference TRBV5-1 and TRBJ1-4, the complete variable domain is KAGVTQTPRYLIKTRGQQVTLSCSPISGHRSVSWYQQTPGQGLQFLFEYFSETQRNKGNFPGRFSGRQFSNSRSEMNVSTLELGDSALYLCASSSGQDNEKLFFGSGTQLSVL.

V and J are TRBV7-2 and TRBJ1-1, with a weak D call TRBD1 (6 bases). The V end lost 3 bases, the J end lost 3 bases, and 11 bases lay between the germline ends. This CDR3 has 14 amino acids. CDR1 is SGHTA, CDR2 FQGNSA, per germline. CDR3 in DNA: TGTGCCAGCAGCTTTGGGGGGCGGGACACTGAAGCTTTCTTT. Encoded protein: CASSFGGRDTEAFF.

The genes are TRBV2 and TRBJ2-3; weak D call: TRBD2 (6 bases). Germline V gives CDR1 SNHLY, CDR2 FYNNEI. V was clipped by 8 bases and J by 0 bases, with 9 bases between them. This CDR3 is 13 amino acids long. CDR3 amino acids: CASRLGSTDTQYF. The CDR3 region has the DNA TGTGCCAGCCGACTAGGTAGCACAGATACGCAGTATTTT.

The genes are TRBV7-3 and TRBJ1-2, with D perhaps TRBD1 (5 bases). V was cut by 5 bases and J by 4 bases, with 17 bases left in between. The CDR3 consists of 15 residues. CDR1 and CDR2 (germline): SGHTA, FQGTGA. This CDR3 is CASSADSSGPYGYTF. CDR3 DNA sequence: TGTGCCAGCAGCGCGGACTCCTCAGGGCCCTATGGCTACACCTTC.

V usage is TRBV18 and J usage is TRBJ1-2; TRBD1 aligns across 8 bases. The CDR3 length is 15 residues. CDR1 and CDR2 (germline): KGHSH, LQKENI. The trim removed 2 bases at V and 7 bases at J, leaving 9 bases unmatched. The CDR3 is CASSPTLTGALGYTF. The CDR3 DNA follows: TGTGCCAGCTCACCAACCCTGACAGGGGCGCTTGGCTACACCTTC.

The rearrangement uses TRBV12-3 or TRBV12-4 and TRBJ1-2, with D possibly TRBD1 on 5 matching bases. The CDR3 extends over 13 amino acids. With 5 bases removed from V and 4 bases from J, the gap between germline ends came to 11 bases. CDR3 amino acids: CASSPQGSYGYTF. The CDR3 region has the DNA TGTGCCAGCAGTCCCCAGGGCAGCTATGGCTACACCTTC.

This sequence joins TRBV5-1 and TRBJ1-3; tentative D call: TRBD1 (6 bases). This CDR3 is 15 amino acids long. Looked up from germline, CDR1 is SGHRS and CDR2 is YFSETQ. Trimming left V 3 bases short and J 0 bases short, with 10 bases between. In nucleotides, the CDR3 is TGCGCCAGCAGCTCTGCGGGGGCCTCTGGAAACACCATATATTTT. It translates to CASSSAGASGNTIYF. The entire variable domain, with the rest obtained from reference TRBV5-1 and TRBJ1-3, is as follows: KAGVTQTPRYLIKTRGQQVTLSCSPISGHRSVSWYQQTPGQGLQFLFEYFSETQRNKGNFPGRFSGRQFSNSRSEMNVSTLELGDSALYLCASSSAGASGNTIYFGEGSWLTVV.

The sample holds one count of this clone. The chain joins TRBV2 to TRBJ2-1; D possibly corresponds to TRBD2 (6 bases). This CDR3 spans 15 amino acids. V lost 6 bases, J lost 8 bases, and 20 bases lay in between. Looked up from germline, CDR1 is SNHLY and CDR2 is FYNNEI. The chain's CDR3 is CASRSRGSQGHEQFF. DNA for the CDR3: TGTGCCAGCAGATCACGGGGGAGCCAAGGACATGAGCAGTTCTTC.

CDR3 sequence reads: CAIRLQGFEQYF. In DNA form, the CDR3 reads TGTGCCATCAGATTACAGGGATTCGAGCAGTACTTC. The genes are TRBV10-3 and TRBJ2-7, with a possible D match to TRBD1 (6 bases). The CDR3 spans 12 residues. V was clipped by 6 bases and J by 6 bases, with 12 bases between them. Germline CDR1 reads ENHRY; CDR2 reads SYGVKD.

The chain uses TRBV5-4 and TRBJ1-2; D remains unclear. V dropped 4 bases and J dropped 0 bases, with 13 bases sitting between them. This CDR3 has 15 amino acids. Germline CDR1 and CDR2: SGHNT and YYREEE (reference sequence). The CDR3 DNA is TGTGCCAGCAGCCCCATCGCAGACTCTAACTATGGCTACACCTTC. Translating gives CASSPIADSNYGYTF.

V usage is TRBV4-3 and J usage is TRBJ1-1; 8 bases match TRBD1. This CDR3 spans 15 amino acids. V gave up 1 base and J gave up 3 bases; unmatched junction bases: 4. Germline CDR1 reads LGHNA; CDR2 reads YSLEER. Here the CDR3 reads CASSQGQQGDTEAFF. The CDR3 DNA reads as TGCGCCAGCAGCCAAGGGCAACAGGGGGACACTGAAGCTTTCTTT.

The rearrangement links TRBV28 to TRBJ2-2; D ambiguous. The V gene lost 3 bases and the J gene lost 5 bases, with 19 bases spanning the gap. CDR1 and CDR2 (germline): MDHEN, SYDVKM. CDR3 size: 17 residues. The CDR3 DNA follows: TGTGCCAGCAGTTTCCCGGAGATGGGGTCGTTGACCGGGGAGCTGTTTTTT. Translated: CASSFPEMGSLTGELFF.